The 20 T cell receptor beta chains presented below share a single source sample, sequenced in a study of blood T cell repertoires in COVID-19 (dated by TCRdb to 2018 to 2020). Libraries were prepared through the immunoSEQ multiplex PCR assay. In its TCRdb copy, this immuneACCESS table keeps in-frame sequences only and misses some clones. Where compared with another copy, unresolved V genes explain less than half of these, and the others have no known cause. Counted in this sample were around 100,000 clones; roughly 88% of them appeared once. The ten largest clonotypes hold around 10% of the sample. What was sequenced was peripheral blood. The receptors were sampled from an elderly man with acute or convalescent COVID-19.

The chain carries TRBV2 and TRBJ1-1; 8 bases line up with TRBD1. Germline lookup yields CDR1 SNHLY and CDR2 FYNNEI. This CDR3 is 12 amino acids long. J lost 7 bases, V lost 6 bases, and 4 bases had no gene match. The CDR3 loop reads CASRDDRGEAFF. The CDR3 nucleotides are TGTGCCAGCAGGGATGACAGGGGTGAAGCTTTCTTT. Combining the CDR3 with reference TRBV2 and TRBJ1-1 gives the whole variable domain EPEVTQTPSHQVTQMGQEVILRCVPISNHLYFYWYRQILGQKVEFLVSFYNNEISEKSEIFDDQFSVERPDGSNFTLKIRSTKLEDSAMYFCASRDDRGEAFFGQGTRLTVV.

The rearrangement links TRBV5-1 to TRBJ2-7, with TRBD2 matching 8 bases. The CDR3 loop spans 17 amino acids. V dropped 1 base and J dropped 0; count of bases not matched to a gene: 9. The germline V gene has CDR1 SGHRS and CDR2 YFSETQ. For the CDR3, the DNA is TGCGCCAGCAGCTTGCCTACCTTAGCGGGACCCTCCTACGAGCAGTACTTC. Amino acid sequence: CASSLPTLAGPSYEQYF.

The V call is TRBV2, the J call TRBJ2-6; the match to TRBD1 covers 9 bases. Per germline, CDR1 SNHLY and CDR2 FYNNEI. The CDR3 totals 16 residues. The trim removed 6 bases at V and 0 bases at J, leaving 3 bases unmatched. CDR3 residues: CASRGTGNSGANVLTF. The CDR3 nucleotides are TGTGCCAGCAGGGGGACAGGGAACTCTGGGGCCAACGTCCTGACTTTC. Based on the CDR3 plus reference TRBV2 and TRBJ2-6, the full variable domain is EPEVTQTPSHQVTQMGQEVILRCVPISNHLYFYWYRQILGQKVEFLVSFYNNEISEKSEIFDDQFSVERPDGSNFTLKIRSTKLEDSAMYFCASRGTGNSGANVLTFGAGSRLTVL.

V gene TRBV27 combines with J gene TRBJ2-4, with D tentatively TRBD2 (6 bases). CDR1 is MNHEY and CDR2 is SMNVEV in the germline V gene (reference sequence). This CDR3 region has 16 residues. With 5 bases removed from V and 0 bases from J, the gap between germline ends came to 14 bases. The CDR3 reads CASSPPRDLAKNIQYF. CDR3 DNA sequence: TGTGCCAGCAGTCCCCCTCGGGACTTAGCCAAAAACATTCAGTACTTC.

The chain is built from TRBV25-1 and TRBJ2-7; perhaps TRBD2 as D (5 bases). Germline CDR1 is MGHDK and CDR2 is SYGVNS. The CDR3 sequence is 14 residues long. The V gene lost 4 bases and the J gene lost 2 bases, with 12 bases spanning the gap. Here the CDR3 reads CASSASGATYEQYF. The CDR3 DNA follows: TGTGCCAGCAGTGCGAGCGGAGCAACCTACGAGCAGTACTTC.

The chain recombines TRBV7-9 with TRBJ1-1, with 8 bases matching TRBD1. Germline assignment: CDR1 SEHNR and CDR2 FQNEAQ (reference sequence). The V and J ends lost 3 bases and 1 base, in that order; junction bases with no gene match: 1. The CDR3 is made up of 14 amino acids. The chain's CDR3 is CASSFGTGNTEAFF. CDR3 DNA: TGTGCCAGCAGCTTTGGGACAGGGAACACTGAAGCTTTCTTT.

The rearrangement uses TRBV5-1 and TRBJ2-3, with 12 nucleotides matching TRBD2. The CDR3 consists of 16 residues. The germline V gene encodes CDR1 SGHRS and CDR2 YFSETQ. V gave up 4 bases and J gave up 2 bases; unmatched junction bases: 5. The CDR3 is CASSSRTSGDTDTQYF. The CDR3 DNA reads TGCGCCAGCAGCAGCCGGACTAGCGGGGACACAGATACGCAGTATTTT. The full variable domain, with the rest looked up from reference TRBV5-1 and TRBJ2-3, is KAGVTQTPRYLIKTRGQQVTLSCSPISGHRSVSWYQQTPGQGLQFLFEYFSETQRNKGNFPGRFSGRQFSNSRSEMNVSTLELGDSALYLCASSSRTSGDTDTQYFGPGTRLTVL.

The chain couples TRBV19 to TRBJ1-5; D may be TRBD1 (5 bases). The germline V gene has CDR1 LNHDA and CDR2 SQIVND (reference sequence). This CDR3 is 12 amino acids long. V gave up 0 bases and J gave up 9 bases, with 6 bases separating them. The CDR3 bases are TGTGCCAGTAGTATAGAGGGGGGGCCCCAGCATTTT. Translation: CASSIEGGPQHF.

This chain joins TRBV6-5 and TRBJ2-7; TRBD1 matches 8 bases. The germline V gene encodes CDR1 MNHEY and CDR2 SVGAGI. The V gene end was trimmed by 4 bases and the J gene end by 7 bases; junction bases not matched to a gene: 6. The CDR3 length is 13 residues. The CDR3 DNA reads TGTGCCAGCAGTTTGCCAGGGGGCGGGGAGCAGTACTTC. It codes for CASSLPGGGEQYF.

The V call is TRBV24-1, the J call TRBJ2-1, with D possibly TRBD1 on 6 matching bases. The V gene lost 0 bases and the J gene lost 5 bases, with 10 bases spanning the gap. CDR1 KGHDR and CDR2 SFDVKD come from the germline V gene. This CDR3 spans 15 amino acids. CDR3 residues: CATSDLGRGNNEQFF. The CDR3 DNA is TGTGCCACCAGTGATTTGGGCAGGGGTAACAATGAGCAGTTCTTC.

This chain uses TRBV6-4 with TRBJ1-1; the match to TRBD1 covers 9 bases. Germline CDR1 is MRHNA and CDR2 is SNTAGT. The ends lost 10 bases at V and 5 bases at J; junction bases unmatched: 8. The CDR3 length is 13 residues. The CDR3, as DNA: TGTGCCAACTACAGGGGGCGAATTACTGAAGCTTTCTTT. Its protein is CANYRGRITEAFF.

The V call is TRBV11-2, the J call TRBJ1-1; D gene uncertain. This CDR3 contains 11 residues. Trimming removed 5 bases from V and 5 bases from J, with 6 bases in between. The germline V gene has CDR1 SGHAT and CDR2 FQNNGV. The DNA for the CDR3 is TGTGCCAGCAGCCCCGGGACTGAAGCTTTCTTT. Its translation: CASSPGTEAFF.

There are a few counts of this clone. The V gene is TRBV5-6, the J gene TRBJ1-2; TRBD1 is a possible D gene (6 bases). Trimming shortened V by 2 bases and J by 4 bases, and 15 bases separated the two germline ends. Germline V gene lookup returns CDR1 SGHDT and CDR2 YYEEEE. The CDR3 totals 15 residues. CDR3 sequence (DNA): TGTGCCAGCAGCTTTCAGGGGACGGGGGGCTATGGCTACACCTTC. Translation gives CASSFQGTGGYGYTF.

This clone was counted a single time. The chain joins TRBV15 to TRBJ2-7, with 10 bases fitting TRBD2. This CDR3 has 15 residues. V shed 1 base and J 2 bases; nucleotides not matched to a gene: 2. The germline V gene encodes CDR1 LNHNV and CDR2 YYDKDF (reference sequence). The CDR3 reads CATSRVLAGTYEQYF. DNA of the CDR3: TGTGCCACCAGCAGAGTACTAGCGGGAACCTACGAGCAGTACTTC.

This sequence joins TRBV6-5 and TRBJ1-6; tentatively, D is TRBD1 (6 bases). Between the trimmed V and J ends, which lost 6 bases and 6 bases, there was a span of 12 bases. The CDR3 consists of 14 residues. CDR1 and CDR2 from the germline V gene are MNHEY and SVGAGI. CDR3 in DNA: TGTGCCAGCAGCGTTACAGGGCTTAATTCACCCCTCCACTTT. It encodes CASSVTGLNSPLHF.

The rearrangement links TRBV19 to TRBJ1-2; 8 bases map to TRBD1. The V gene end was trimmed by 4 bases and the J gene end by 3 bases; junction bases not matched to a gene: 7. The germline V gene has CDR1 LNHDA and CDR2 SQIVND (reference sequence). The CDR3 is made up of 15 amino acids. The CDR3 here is CASSRRGTGDYGYTF. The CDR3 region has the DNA TGTGCCAGTAGTAGGAGAGGGACAGGCGACTATGGCTACACCTTC.

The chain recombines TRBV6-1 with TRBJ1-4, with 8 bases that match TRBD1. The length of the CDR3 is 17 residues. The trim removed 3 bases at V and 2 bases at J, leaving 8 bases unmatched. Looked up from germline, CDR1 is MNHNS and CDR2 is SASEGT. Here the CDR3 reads CASSDPGQGATNEKLFF. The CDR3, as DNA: TGTGCCAGCAGTGACCCCGGACAGGGCGCCACTAATGAAAAACTGTTTTTT.

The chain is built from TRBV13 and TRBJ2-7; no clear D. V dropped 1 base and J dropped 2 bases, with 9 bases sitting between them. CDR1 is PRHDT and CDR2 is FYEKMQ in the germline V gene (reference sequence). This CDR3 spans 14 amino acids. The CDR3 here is CASSLEALPYEQYF. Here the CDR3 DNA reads TGTGCCAGCAGCTTAGAAGCCCTCCCCTACGAGCAGTACTTC.

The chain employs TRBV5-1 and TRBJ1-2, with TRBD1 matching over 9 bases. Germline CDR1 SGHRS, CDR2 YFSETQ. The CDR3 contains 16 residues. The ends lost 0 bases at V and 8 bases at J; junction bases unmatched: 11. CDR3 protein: CASSLAGQGNRQGYTF. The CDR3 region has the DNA TGCGCCAGCAGCTTGGCGGGACAGGGAAATCGGCAGGGCTACACCTTC.

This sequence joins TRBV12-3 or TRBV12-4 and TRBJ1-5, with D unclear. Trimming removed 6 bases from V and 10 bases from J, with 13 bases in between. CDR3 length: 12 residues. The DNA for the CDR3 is TGTGCCAGCAGGGGGAGGACCCTACCCCAGCATTTT. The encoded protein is CASRGRTLPQHF.